Detailed here is one T cell receptor (beta chain). Its matching antigen is unknown. The data stem from a study of T-cell memory formation after mild COVID-19. Across the whole study: Most TCR clusters belonged to a single donor. Study-wide points: The authors left the SARS-CoV-2 specificity of second-wave clones peaking on day 37 unconfirmed. Clones that got smaller from day 15 to 85 had even CD4/CD8, while clones growing later tipped toward CD4+.

5'RACE primed from the constant segment yielded TCR alpha and TCR beta cDNA libraries bearing sample barcodes and UMIs. TCRdb reanalysed the 5' RACE reads using MiXCR and keeps one entry per CDR3 protein. This table has more than 75,000 distinct CDR3 sequences, approximately 15% appearing once. V was shortened by 4 bases and J by 2 bases, with 10 bases between the two germline ends. Germline V gene data show CDR1 as KGHDR and CDR2 as SFDVKD. This CDR3 contains 15 residues. The chain couples TRBV24-1 to TRBJ2-2; tentatively, D is TRBD1 (6 bases). This clonotype was obtained from an adult woman who had mild COVID-19 (a few samples of this study predate the infection). Cell type and time point are not known. Material: PBMCs or a T cell subset sorted from them (not recorded which). CDR3 amino acids: CATSEGHLNTGELFF. CDR3 nucleotides: TGTGCCACCAGTGAGGGACATCTTAACACCGGGGAGCTGTTTTTT.